The 23 T cell receptor beta chains listed next were all sequenced from one sample in a study of T-cell reconstitution after alpha-beta-depleted transplantation in children. Construction of the TCRbeta library involved unique molecular identifiers. Each CDR3 protein is one row after TCRdb ran MiXCR on the PCR reads. The table has roughly 160,000 distinct CDR3 sequences, 11% seen once. The sample was PBMCs, taken before TCRalphabeta/CD19-depleted stem cell transplant. These receptors all come from a boy aged 2-9 years with acute myeloid leukemia, due to receive a stem cell transplant.

This clonotype has at least ten counts. The chain couples TRBV7-9 to TRBJ1-2; D possibly corresponds to TRBD1 (5 bases). The germline gives CDR1 SEHNR, CDR2 FQNEAQ (reference sequence). The CDR3 extends over 14 amino acids. The germline V and J ends were trimmed by 3 bases and 6 bases, with 14 bases remaining between them. The CDR3 loop reads CASSLGTRGDGYTF. Written as DNA, the CDR3 is TGTGCCAGCAGCTTGGGGACCCGGGGGGATGGCTACACCTTC. Full variable domain (rest looked up from reference TRBV7-9 and TRBJ1-2): DTGVSQNPRHKITKRGQNVTFRCDPISEHNRLYWYRQTLGQGPEFLTYFQNEAQLEKSRLLSDRFSAERPKGSFSTLEIQRTEQGDSAMYLCASSLGTRGDGYTFGSGTRLTVV.

The sample holds many counts of this clonotype. The chain uses TRBV20-1 and TRBJ2-7, with 9 nucleotides matching TRBD1. With 3 bases clipped from V and 3 bases from J, the junction kept 3 bases outside the gene matches. Germline CDR1 reads DFQATT; CDR2 reads SNEGSKA (reference sequence). The CDR3 is made up of 13 amino acids. This CDR3 reads CSARGQGGYEQYF. CDR3 nucleotide sequence: TGCAGTGCTAGGGGACAGGGCGGCTACGAGCAGTACTTC.

This clonotype showed up many times. This sequence joins TRBV4-2 and TRBJ2-4, with a possible D match to TRBD1 (5 bases). Per the germline V gene, CDR1 is LGHNA and CDR2 is YNFKEQ. The CDR3 loop spans 15 amino acids. With 0 bases removed from V and 5 bases from J, the gap between germline ends came to 11 bases. The CDR3 sequence: CASSQEAGLENIQYF. Here the CDR3 DNA reads TGTGCCAGCAGCCAAGAAGCAGGGTTGGAAAACATTCAGTACTTC.

This clonotype came up many times. At one end, the junction sequence differs from germline, possibly due to a read error. The gene calls are TRBV7-7 and TRBJ2-1; D may be TRBD2 (5 bases). Germline V gene sequence: CDR1 SSHAT, CDR2 FNYEAQ (reference sequence). The CDR3 has 17 residues. The DNA for the CDR3 is TGTGCTAGCAGCTTAGGAGTAACTAGTGGGTCCTACAATGAGCAGTTCTTC. Translated, it gives CASSLGVTSGSYNEQFF.

This clonotype was recorded at least ten times. The chain employs TRBV7-9 and TRBJ1-2; no clear D. Germline V gives CDR1 SEHNR, CDR2 FQNEAQ (reference sequence). This CDR3 region has 12 residues. The V end was cut by 0 bases, the J end by 6 bases, with 5 bases between. Written as DNA, the CDR3 is TGTGCCAGCAGCTTAGCACTTGATGGCTACACCTTC. It translates to CASSLALDGYTF. Filled out from reference TRBV7-9 and TRBJ1-2, the complete variable domain reads DTGVSQNPRHKITKRGQNVTFRCDPISEHNRLYWYRQTLGQGPEFLTYFQNEAQLEKSRLLSDRFSAERPKGSFSTLEIQRTEQGDSAMYLCASSLALDGYTFGSGTRLTVV.

This clonotype was counted at least ten times. The chain carries TRBV7-9 and TRBJ1-2, with 8 bases that match TRBD1. V dropped 3 bases and J dropped 4; count of bases not matched to a gene: 4. The CDR3 contains 14 residues. CDR1 and CDR2 from the germline V gene are SEHNR and FQNEAQ (reference sequence). The chain's CDR3 is CASSLSDRVYGYTF. In DNA form, the CDR3 reads TGTGCCAGCAGCTTGTCGGACAGGGTCTATGGCTACACCTTC.

This clonotype showed up just once. The junction and the germline gene differ at one end; a read error may be behind it. The chain links TRBV5-6 to TRBJ1-5; D call uncertain. Germline V gene sequence: CDR1 SGHDT, CDR2 YYEEEE. The length of the CDR3 is 12 residues. The CDR3, as DNA: TGTGCCAACAGCTTGCCCAATCAGCCCCAGCATTTT. It translates to CANSLPNQPQHF.

This clonotype was found a few times. The chain links TRBV29-1 to TRBJ2-7; a possible D gene is TRBD1 (6 bases). Germline loops: CDR1 SQVTM, CDR2 ANQGSEA. There are 12 residues in the CDR3. V dropped 0 bases and J dropped 7 bases, with 10 bases sitting between them. CDR3 region: CSVEEGGVEQYF. The CDR3 nucleotides are TGCAGCGTTGAAGAAGGGGGAGTAGAGCAGTACTTC.

In its sample, this clonotype was seen many times. V and J are TRBV3-1 and TRBJ1-1; 11 nucleotides match TRBD1. Trimming removed 0 bases from V and 10 bases from J; junction bases left unmatched: 1. Germline values: CDR1 LGHDT, CDR2 YNNKEL (reference sequence). This CDR3 is 13 amino acids long. The DNA of the CDR3 is TGTGCCAGCAGCCAAGATGGGACAGGGGGAGCTTTCTTT. It specifies CASSQDGTGGAFF.

This clonotype was seen at least ten times. This chain uses TRBV27 with TRBJ1-5; D unclear. In germline, CDR1 is MNHEY, CDR2 SMNVEV (reference sequence). The CDR3 consists of 14 residues. The ends were cut back, 0 bases at V and 10 bases at J, with 13 bases in the middle. The CDR3 DNA is TGTGCCAGCAGTTTATCGGGTCAAAGGTGCCCCCAGCATTTT. It specifies CASSLSGQRCPQHF.

Many counts were recorded for this clonotype. The rearrangement links TRBV12-3 or TRBV12-4 to TRBJ2-3; 7 bases are shared with TRBD2. The CDR3 covers 16 residues. J lost 1 base, V lost 5 bases, and 9 bases had no gene match. The CDR3 region is CASSVQTSLGTDTQYF. Here the CDR3 DNA reads TGTGCCAGCAGTGTTCAGACTAGCTTAGGCACAGATACGCAGTATTTT.

A note on this clonotype: This may come from a read error, since a much larger clone is one base off. This chain links TRBV5-6 with TRBJ1-1, with TRBD1 as a possible D gene (5 bases). The CDR3 totals 15 residues. Per the germline V gene, CDR1 is SGHDT and CDR2 is YYEEEE. CDR3 DNA: TGTGCCAGCAGCTTGGGGTTAGGGGCCTACACTGAAGCTCTCTTT. Translation gives CASSLGLGAYTEALF.

In this sample, this clonotype turned up many times. The V gene is TRBV4-1, the J gene TRBJ2-7, with TRBD1 as a possible D gene (6 bases). The V end was cut by 4 bases, the J end by 2 bases, with 18 bases between. This CDR3 has 16 amino acids. Per germline, CDR1 MGHRA and CDR2 YSYEKL. Here the CDR3 reads CASSPYEEDSTYEQYV. For the CDR3, the DNA is TGCGCCAGCAGCCCCTATGAGGAGGACAGTACCTACGAGCAGTACGTC.

This clonotype came up many times. The gene calls are TRBV20-1 and TRBJ2-5; 8 nucleotides line up with TRBD2. The CDR3 has 12 residues. V lost 2 bases and J lost 4; bases outside the gene matches: 0. CDR1 and CDR2 (germline): DFQATT, SNEGSKA (reference sequence). The CDR3 nucleotides read TGCAGTGCTAGACTAGCGGGAGAGACCCAGTACTTC. Translating gives CSARLAGETQYF.

This clonotype was detected ten times or more. The CDR3 nucleotides read TGCAGTGCCGGACTAGCGGGAGGCAATGAGCAGTTCTTC. It is translated as CSAGLAGGNEQFF. This chain uses TRBV20-1 with TRBJ2-1; TRBD2 matches 14 bases. The CDR3 spans 13 residues. The germline CDR1 and CDR2 sequences are DFQATT and SNEGSKA (reference sequence). The junction had 1 base not matched to a gene; V was cut back by 6 bases and J by 6 bases.

This clonotype was recorded at least ten times. The chain links TRBV4-2 to TRBJ2-3; 7 bases are shared with TRBD2. Per the germline V gene, CDR1 is LGHNA and CDR2 is YNFKEQ. The CDR3 has 17 amino acids. Trimming removed 1 base from V and 1 base from J; junction bases left unmatched: 8. The CDR3 bases are TGTGCCAGCAGCCAAGTTTGGTCGGGAGGAGGCACAGATACGCAGTATTTT. Its protein is CASSQVWSGGGTDTQYF.

As for this clonotype: Possible read error: a much larger clone is one base away. The chain combines TRBV7-9 with TRBJ2-2; no clear D. The V end lost 10 bases, the J end lost 5 bases, and 23 bases lay between the germline ends. Per the germline V gene, CDR1 is SEHNR and CDR2 is FQNEAQ (reference sequence). The CDR3 spans 16 residues. The CDR3 DNA is TGTGCCACCATGACGACCGACACCCCAAGGACCGGGGAGCTGTTTTTT. Translation gives CATMTTDTPRTGELFF.

There are many counts of this clonotype. CDR3 sequence (DNA): TGTGCCAGCAGTCAGGACGCCAGGGCTGAGAACACTGAAGCTTTCTTT. Its protein product is CASSQDARAENTEAFF. The J gene is TRBJ1-1, the V gene TRBV5-5; TRBD1 might be the D (5 bases). Germline lookup yields CDR1 SGHKS and CDR2 YYEKEE (reference sequence). CDR3 length: 16 amino acids. V was cut by 5 bases and J by 1 base, with 18 bases left in between. Variable domain in full (rest from reference TRBV5-5 and TRBJ1-1): DAGVTQSPTHLIKTRGQQVTLRCSPISGHKSVSWYQQVLGQGPQFIFQYYEKEERGRGNFPDRFSARQFPNYSSELNVNALLLGDSALYLCASSQDARAENTEAFFGQGTRLTVV.

In its sample, this clonotype was seen once. The V call is TRBV27, the J call TRBJ2-3; D is undetermined. Germline V CDR1 and CDR2: MNHEY, SMNVEV (reference sequence). Trimming took 1 base from V and 2 from J, leaving 10 bases between them. The CDR3 runs 15 residues. The CDR3 spells CASSLYGGLTDTQYF. CDR3 DNA: TGTGCCAGCAGTTTATACGGCGGCCTCACAGATACGCAGTATTTT.

This clonotype has ten or more counts. The gene calls are TRBV6-1 and TRBJ1-2, with 11 bases lining up with TRBD1. The germline V gene encodes CDR1 MNHNS and CDR2 SASEGT. V lost 5 bases to trimming and J lost 2 bases; unmatched junction nucleotides: 4. This CDR3 contains 15 residues. The CDR3 protein is CASSKRDRGNYGYTF. CDR3 bases: TGTGCCAGCAGTAAAAGGGACAGGGGGAACTATGGCTACACCTTC.

The table lists this clonotype with many counts. The genes are TRBV20-1 and TRBJ2-1; 7 positions match TRBD1. Germline lookup yields CDR1 DFQATT and CDR2 SNEGSKA (reference sequence). The CDR3 has 16 residues. The V and J ends lost 6 bases and 8 bases, in that order; junction bases with no gene match: 19. The DNA for the CDR3 is TGCAGTGCCAGAAACTTACAGGGGACCTGGTACGATGAGCAGTTCTTC. It translates to CSARNLQGTWYDEQFF.

This clonotype was found many times. V gene TRBV12-3 or TRBV12-4 combines with J gene TRBJ1-6, with D perhaps matching TRBD1 (6 bases). The CDR3 covers 16 residues. With 6 bases removed from V and 4 bases from J, the gap between germline ends came to 16 bases. The CDR3 DNA reads TGTGCCAGCAGACGGACGGTGGGGGCTTATAATTCACCCCTCCACTTT. This translates into CASRRTVGAYNSPLHF.

This clonotype was seen repeatedly, ten times or more. The chain couples TRBV15 to TRBJ2-1; 8 nucleotides align to TRBD2. This CDR3 comprises 16 residues. The germline V gene has CDR1 LNHNV and CDR2 YYDKDF (reference sequence). The V and J ends lost 0 bases and 3 bases, in that order; junction bases with no gene match: 4. The CDR3 loop reads CATSREAGDFYNEQFF. In nucleotides, the CDR3 is TGTGCCACCAGCAGAGAAGCGGGAGATTTCTACAATGAGCAGTTCTTC.